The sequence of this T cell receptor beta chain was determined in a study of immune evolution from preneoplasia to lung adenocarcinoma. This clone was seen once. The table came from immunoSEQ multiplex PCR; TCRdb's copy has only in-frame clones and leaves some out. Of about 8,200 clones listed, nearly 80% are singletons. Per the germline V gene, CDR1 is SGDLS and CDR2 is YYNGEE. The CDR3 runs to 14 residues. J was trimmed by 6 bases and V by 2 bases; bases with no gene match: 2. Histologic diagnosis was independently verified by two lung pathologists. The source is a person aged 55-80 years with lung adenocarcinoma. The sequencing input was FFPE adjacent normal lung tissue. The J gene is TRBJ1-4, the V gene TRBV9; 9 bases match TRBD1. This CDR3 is CASSVWDRDEKLFF. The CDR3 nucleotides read TGTGCCAGCAGCGTTTGGGACAGGGATGAAAAACTGTTTTTT.